The rows below give T cell receptor beta chains drawn from one sample of a study of shared clonotypes between healthy human individuals. Profiled with immunoSEQ multiplex PCR; TCRdb holds only in-frame clones, not every one. The repertoire holds approximately 1,000,000 clones, 60% to 80% seen once, with 0.89% in the top ten. Sequenced input: memory CD4+ T cells from PBMCs. The origin of the receptors is a man aged 18-30 years in good health. Some clones in this sample may be carry-over from other donors' samples. Both conserved end residues are part of each CDR3. D genes are given only for firm matches.

D	J	length	V	CDR3
NA	TRBJ2-2	13	TRBV5-6	CASSFLGTGELFF
NA	TRBJ2-7	11	TRBV20-1	CSARDAYEQYF
NA	TRBJ1-2	15	TRBV2	CASSERSRGQSGYTF
TRBD2	TRBJ2-3	14	TRBV5-4	CASSPRGGTDTQYF
NA	TRBJ2-6	15	TRBV28	CASKGSASGANVLTF
NA	TRBJ2-3	16	TRBV5-1	CASSLSGAPGSDTQYF
NA	TRBJ1-5	19	TRBV21-1	CASSIGQGAGPLTNQPQHF
NA	TRBJ2-7	11	TRBV28	CASRGVREQYF
NA	TRBJ1-5	12	TRBV28	CASSSPLQPQHF
NA	TRBJ1-1	14	TRBV5-1	CASSLGVGNTEAFF
TRBD1	TRBJ2-7	13	TRBV15	CATSLGQGYEQYF
NA	TRBJ2-1	16	TRBV5-6	CASSLPLSGGLNEQFF
NA	TRBJ2-2	12	TRBV5-3	CARDANTGELFF
NA	TRBJ2-5	14	TRBV18	CASSPGQTQETQYF
NA	TRBJ2-2	15	TRBV2	CASTLTDSHTGELFF
TRBD2	TRBJ2-3	16	TRBV7-3	CASSSLAGTFTDTQYF
NA	TRBJ2-3	14	TRBV19	CASSRTLSTDTQYF
NA	TRBJ2-2	14	TRBV7-8	CASSSSSDTGELFF
NA	TRBJ1-1	11	TRBV28	CAGKKNTEAFF
NA	TRBJ2-3	13	TRBV7-3	CASSSINTDTQYF
NA	TRBJ1-2	15	TRBV6-1	CASSEPGRVNYGYTF
NA	TRBJ1-2	13	TRBV2	CASTPSFNYGYTF
NA	TRBJ2-5	14	TRBV4-1	CASSTVGGLKTQYF
NA	TRBJ1-1	12	TRBV5-1	CASGNWGTEAFF
TRBD1	TRBJ2-7	19	TRBV27	CASSSGQGAASGRAYEQYF
TRBD2	TRBJ2-1	18	TRBV7-2	CASSLVSVGLAGANEQFF
NA	TRBJ1-4	13	TRBV7-2	CASSLRGAEKLFF
TRBD2	TRBJ2-1	14	TRBV13	CAAPPREAYNEQFF
NA	TRBJ2-1	11	TRBV20-1	CSSTDGNEQFF
TRBD2	TRBJ2-1	15	TRBV7-2	CASSQREGSYNEQFF
TRBD2	TRBJ2-1	16	TRBV29-1	CSASGGPRSSYNEQFF